This record concerns one TCR beta chain sequence. Its binding antigen is unknown. Nothing much larger sits one base from this clone, and base qualities are not available. Libraries came from the immunoSEQ multiplex PCR assay. The study's own analysis went as follows. A statistical classification framework was built for diagnosing cytomegalovirus status from the catalog of TCR beta chain sequences. TCRdb provides this immuneACCESS table in a form limited to in-frame rearrangements. Some clones are lacking; in checked studies, under half of them reflect an unresolved V gene, and why the rest are absent is not known. The V and J calls and clone size are taken from that table; D and trimming were inferred from the DNA. The sample includes under 400,000 clones, with 88% observed a single time. The biggest ten clones account for around 0.91% of the sample. The donors were included in the validation cohort of approximately 130 subjects, a group kept apart from the approximately 700-subject first cohort.

The sample originates from a study of cytomegalovirus exposure and HLA in healthy donors (dated 2017 in TCRdb). With regard to the full study: According to a later analysis, the 120 or so validation repertoires were produced on the same platform as the 666 repertoires of the first cohort. High-throughput TCR immunosequencing, statistical association of individual TCRs with disease status, and machine learning were combined to predict cytomegalovirus infection status. Along with the approximately 670-subject first cohort, a separate validation cohort of over a hundred different subjects was used. The study aimed to test whether cataloging public T cell receptors could reveal signatures of past pathogen exposure.

Overall study results and their limits: In vitro tests confirmed that a few of the cytomegalovirus-associated TCR beta chains recognize cytomegalovirus antigens. In a later analysis, TCRs clustered in the first cohort were found to also tend to co-occur in the approximately 110 validation repertoires, with about 94% of cluster scores above 0. According to the authors, the approach could potentially be generalized to other disease states and immunological phenotypes. A later analysis lacked HLA typing for the validation cohort, so it scored co-occurrence in that cohort across all 120 repertoires. In both the original and validation cohorts, the classifier was reported to diagnose cytomegalovirus status with high specificity and sensitivity. Across donors, most TCR sequences were observed very rarely, whereas some public TCRs were present in many individuals. In the study, 150 to 200 TCR beta chains were listed as associated with cytomegalovirus.

The germline V gene (reference sequence) gives CDR1 as SGHKS and CDR2 as YYEKEE. V was cut back by 2 bases and J by 8 bases, leaving a gap of 7 bases between them. Including cysteine and phenylalanine, the CDR3 has 11 amino acids. Of all the DNA, just the CDR3 is kept, 33 bases in frame from base 1. The rearrangement joined TRBV5-5 to TRBJ1-2; the D gene is unclear. The TCR was taken from a man aged 25-40 years in good health and CMV-seronegative. The sequenced sample was PBMCs. The DNA sequence is as follows: TGTGCCAGCAGCTTCGGAGACGGCTACACCTTC. This yields the protein CASSFGDGYTF. The reference TRBV5-5 and TRBJ1-2 proteins fill in what lies around the CDR3, so the full variable domain reads DAGVTQSPTHLIKTRGQQVTLRCSPISGHKSVSWYQQVLGQGPQFIFQYYEKEERGRGNFPDRFSARQFPNYSSELNVNALLLGDSALYLCASSFGDGYTFGSGTRLTVV.